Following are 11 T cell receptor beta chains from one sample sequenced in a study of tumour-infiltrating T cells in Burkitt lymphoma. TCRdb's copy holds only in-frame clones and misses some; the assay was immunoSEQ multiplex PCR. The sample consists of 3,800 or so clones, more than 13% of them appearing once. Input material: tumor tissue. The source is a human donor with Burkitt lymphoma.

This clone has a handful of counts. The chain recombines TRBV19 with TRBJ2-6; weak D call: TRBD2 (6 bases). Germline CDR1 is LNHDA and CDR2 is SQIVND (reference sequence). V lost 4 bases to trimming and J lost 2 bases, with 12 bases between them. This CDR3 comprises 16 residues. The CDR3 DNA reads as TGTGCCAGTAGTAAGGGAGGAGGGGCTGGGGCCAACGTCCTGACTTTC. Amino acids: CASSKGGGAGANVLTF.

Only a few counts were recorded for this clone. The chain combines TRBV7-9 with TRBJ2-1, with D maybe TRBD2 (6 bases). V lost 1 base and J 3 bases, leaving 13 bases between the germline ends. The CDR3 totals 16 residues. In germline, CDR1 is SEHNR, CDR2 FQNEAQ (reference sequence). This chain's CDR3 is CASSLGRGTGYNEQFF. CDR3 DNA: TGTGCCAGCAGCTTAGGTCGGGGGACGGGCTACAATGAGCAGTTCTTC.

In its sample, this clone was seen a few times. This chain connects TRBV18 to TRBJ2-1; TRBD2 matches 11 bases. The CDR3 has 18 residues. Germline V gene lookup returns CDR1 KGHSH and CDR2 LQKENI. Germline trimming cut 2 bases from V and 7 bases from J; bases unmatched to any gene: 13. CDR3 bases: TGTGCCAGCTCACCAAAGGGGGAGACTAGCGGGATGGTGAATGAGCAGTTCTTC. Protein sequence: CASSPKGETSGMVNEQFF.

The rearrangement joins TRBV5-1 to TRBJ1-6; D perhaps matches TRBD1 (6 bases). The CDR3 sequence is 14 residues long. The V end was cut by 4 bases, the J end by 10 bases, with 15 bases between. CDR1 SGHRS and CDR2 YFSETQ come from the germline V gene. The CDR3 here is CASSLQGSGSPLHF. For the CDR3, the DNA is TGCGCCAGCAGCCTACAGGGATCGGGCTCACCCCTCCACTTT.

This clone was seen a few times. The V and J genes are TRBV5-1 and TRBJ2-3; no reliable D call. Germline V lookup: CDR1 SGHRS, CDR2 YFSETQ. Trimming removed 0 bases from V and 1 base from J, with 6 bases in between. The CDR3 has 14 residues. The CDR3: CASSLESGTDTQYF. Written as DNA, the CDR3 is TGCGCCAGCAGCTTGGAGAGCGGCACAGATACGCAGTATTTT.

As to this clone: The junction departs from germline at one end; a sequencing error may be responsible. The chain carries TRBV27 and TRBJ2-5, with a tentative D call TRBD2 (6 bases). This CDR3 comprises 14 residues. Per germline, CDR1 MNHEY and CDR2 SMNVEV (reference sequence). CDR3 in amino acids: CAGSPRTGRETQYF. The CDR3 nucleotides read TGTGCCGGCAGTCCCCGCACGGGGAGGGAGACCCAGTACTTC.

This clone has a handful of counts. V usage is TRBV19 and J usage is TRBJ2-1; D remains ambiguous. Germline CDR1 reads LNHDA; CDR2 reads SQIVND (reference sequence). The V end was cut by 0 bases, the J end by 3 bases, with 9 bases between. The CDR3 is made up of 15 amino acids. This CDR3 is CASSIDQVLYNEQFF. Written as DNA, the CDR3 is TGTGCCAGTAGTATAGATCAAGTGCTCTACAATGAGCAGTTCTTC.

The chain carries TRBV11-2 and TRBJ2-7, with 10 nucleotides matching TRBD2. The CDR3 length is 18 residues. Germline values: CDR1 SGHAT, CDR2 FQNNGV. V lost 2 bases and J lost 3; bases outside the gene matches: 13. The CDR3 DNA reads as TGTGCCAGCAGCTTACTGGGGTCGGCTAGCGGGGGCCTCTACGAGCAGTACTTC. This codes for CASSLLGSASGGLYEQYF.

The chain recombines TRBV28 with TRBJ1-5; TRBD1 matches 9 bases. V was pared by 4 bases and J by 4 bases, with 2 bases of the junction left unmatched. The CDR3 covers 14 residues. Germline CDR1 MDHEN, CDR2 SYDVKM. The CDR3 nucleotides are TGTGCCAGCAGTTCGGGGACAGGGAATCAGCCCCAGCATTTT. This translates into CASSSGTGNQPQHF.

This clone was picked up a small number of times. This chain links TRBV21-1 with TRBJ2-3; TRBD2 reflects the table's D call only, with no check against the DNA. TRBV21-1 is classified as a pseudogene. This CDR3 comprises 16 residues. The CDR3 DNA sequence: TGTGCCAGCAGCAAAGCCGACCCGGGACTAGCGGGTACGCAGTATTTT. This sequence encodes CASSKADPGLAGTQYF.

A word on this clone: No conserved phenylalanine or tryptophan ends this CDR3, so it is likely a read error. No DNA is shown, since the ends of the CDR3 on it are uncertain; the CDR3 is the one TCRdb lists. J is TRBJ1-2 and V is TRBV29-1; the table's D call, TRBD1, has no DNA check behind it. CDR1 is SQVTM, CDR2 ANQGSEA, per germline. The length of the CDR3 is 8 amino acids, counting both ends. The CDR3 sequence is CSVDSGDL.